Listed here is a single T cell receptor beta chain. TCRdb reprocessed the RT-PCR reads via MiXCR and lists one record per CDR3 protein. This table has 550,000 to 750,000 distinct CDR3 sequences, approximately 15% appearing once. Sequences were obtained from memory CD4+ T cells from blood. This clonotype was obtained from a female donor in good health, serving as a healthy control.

The CDR3 is CASSSTRAGDTDTQYF. In nucleotides, the CDR3 is TGTGCCAGCAGTTCAACTCGGGCAGGGGACACAGATACGCAGTATTTT. The V gene is TRBV27, the J gene TRBJ2-3, with a possible D match to TRBD1 (6 bases). Per the germline V gene, CDR1 is MNHEY and CDR2 is SMNVEV (reference sequence). The V end was cut by 4 bases, the J end by 2 bases, with 16 bases between. The CDR3 contains 16 residues.